A single sample is the source of the 27 T cell receptor beta chains below, sequenced in a study of T cell responses to AZD1222 COVID-19 vaccine (dated by TCRdb to 2020 to 2023). The library was made by the immunoSEQ multiplex PCR assay. The source is immuneACCESS, and TCRdb retained only in-frame sequences with V and J called. Part of the clones is not carried over; for the studies checked, unresolved V genes explain less than half of this, and the remainder is unexplained. In all, the sample holds about 75,000 clones, and roughly 88% of those were seen once. Of the sample, approximately 9.1% falls within the top ten clones. The sample's time point label, decoded: about 28 days (+/-7) after the second vaccine dose. The treatment or condition tag for this specimen amounts to: meningococcal conjugate vaccine given as trial control. The specimen comprised peripheral blood, sampled 28 days after the second dose of the MenACWY control vaccine. These TCRs come from an adult who received the MenACWY meningococcal vaccine as a control.

The rearrangement links TRBV19 to TRBJ1-5; TRBD1 aligns across 9 bases. After removal of 5 bases from V and 5 bases from J, the junction contained 4 bases not matched to a gene. Germline-derived CDR1 and CDR2 are LNHDA and SQIVND (reference sequence). The CDR3 is made up of 14 amino acids. The CDR3 reads CASSGTGTYQPQHF. The DNA of the CDR3 is TGTGCCAGTAGTGGGACAGGGACGTATCAGCCCCAGCATTTT.

This clone was observed a handful of times. The CDR3 loop reads CASRERVNTEAFF. CDR3 sequence (DNA): TGTGCCAGTAGGGAGCGAGTCAACACTGAAGCTTTCTTT. V usage is TRBV19 and J usage is TRBJ1-1; D call uncertain. CDR1 and CDR2 (germline): LNHDA, SQIVND (reference sequence). V was clipped by 6 bases and J by 2 bases, with 10 bases between them. The CDR3 loop spans 13 amino acids.

To note about this clone: Additional DNA sequences in this sample encode the identical CDR3. The chain couples TRBV6-5 to TRBJ1-1; D possibly corresponds to TRBD1 (5 bases). CDR3 length: 14 residues. V lost 4 bases, J lost 0 bases, and 9 bases lay in between. In germline, CDR1 is MNHEY, CDR2 SVGAGI. The chain's CDR3 is CASSLGTVNTEAFF. Here the CDR3 DNA reads TGTGCCAGCAGTTTAGGGACGGTGAACACTGAAGCTTTCTTT.

The chain recombines TRBV7-3 with TRBJ2-2; D may be TRBD2 (6 bases). Germline V gene sequence: CDR1 SGHTA, CDR2 FQGTGA. Trimming took off 5 bases at V and 4 bases at J, with 11 bases between the two ends. The CDR3 is made up of 14 amino acids. CDR3 sequence reads: CASSPTSTTGELFF. CDR3 nucleotides: TGTGCCAGCAGCCCTACTAGCACCACCGGGGAGCTGTTTTTT.

The chain has TRBV30 and TRBJ1-5; D might be TRBD1 (5 bases). There are 15 residues in the CDR3. The V end lost 0 bases, the J end lost 9 bases, and 18 bases lay between the germline ends. Germline-derived CDR1 and CDR2 are GTSNPN and SVGIG (reference sequence). The CDR3 region has the DNA TGTGCCTGGAGTGTTGACGATGGGGGGTTGGGGCCCCAGCATTTT. This sequence encodes CAWSVDDGGLGPQHF. Looking up the rest from reference TRBV30 and TRBJ1-5 gives the full variable domain: SQTIHQWPATLVQPVGSPLSLECTVEGTSNPNLYWYRQAAGRGLQLLFYSVGIGQISSEVPQNLSASRPQDRQFILSSKKLLLSDSGFYLCAWSVDDGGLGPQHFGDGTRLSIL.

V gene TRBV5-6 combines with J gene TRBJ1-6; perhaps TRBD1 as D (6 bases). V was cut by 3 bases and J by 0 bases, with 13 bases left in between. Germline lookup yields CDR1 SGHDT and CDR2 YYEEEE. This CDR3 has 17 residues. Here the CDR3 DNA reads TGTGCCAGCAGCTCATTGACAGGTAGCTCCTATAATTCACCCCTCCACTTT. It codes for CASSSLTGSSYNSPLHF.

The rearrangement joins TRBV5-1 to TRBJ2-2, with D possibly TRBD1 on 6 matching bases. Germline V CDR1 and CDR2: SGHRS, YFSETQ. This CDR3 is 15 amino acids long. V was shortened by 2 bases and J by 0 bases, with 8 bases between the two germline ends. CDR3 region: CASSFWGPNTGELFF. CDR3 sequence (DNA): TGCGCCAGCAGCTTCTGGGGGCCGAACACCGGGGAGCTGTTTTTT. The full variable domain, its missing parts supplied by reference TRBV5-1 and TRBJ2-2, is KAGVTQTPRYLIKTRGQQVTLSCSPISGHRSVSWYQQTPGQGLQFLFEYFSETQRNKGNFPGRFSGRQFSNSRSEMNVSTLELGDSALYLCASSFWGPNTGELFFGEGSRLTVL.

This chain links TRBV4-2 with TRBJ2-2; D remains ambiguous. V lost 1 base and J 8 bases, leaving 14 bases between the germline ends. This CDR3 contains 15 residues. CDR1 and CDR2 from the germline V gene are LGHNA and YNFKEQ. The CDR3: CASSQGVVFGGELFF. CDR3 nucleotide sequence: TGTGCCAGCAGCCAAGGAGTTGTCTTTGGGGGGGAGCTGTTTTTT.

J is TRBJ2-6 and V is TRBV6-1; 8 positions agree with TRBD1. Germline V gene sequence: CDR1 MNHNS, CDR2 SASEGT. The V and J ends lost 4 bases and 3 bases, in that order; junction bases with no gene match: 14. This CDR3 comprises 19 residues. CDR3 DNA: TGTGCCAGCAGTGCCCCCTCGGACAGGGATCTAAGTGGGGCCAACGTCCTGACTTTC. This sequence encodes CASSAPSDRDLSGANVLTF.

The chain is built from TRBV19 and TRBJ1-2, with 7 bases that match TRBD1. The CDR3 runs 14 residues. Germline V gives CDR1 LNHDA, CDR2 SQIVND (reference sequence). Trimming removed 7 bases from V and 2 bases from J; junction bases left unmatched: 7. The CDR3 DNA reads TGTGCCAGTAAGGTCACAGGGGCCAACTATGGCTACACCTTC. Amino acids: CASKVTGANYGYTF.

The chain links TRBV24-1 to TRBJ1-5; D gene ambiguous. CDR3 length: 13 residues. The V end lost 5 bases, the J end lost 0 bases, and 4 bases lay between the germline ends. From germline, CDR1 is KGHDR and CDR2 SFDVKD. The DNA of the CDR3 is TGTGCCACCAGTGTAGGTAGCAATCAGCCCCAGCATTTT. This gives the protein CATSVGSNQPQHF.

The V and J genes are TRBV30 and TRBJ2-3; TRBD2 agrees at 8 bases. Trimming removed 5 bases from V and 4 bases from J; junction bases left unmatched: 8. CDR1 is GTSNPN and CDR2 is SVGIG in the germline V gene (reference sequence). CDR3 length: 14 residues. CDR3 coding DNA: TGTGCCTGGGTTAACGGGGGGGGAGCAGATACGCAGTATTTT. It yields the protein CAWVNGGGADTQYF.

The V call is TRBV7-2, the J call TRBJ2-3; D perhaps matches TRBD2 (5 bases). CDR3 length: 14 residues. V lost 3 bases, J lost 2 bases, and 9 bases lay in between. The germline gives CDR1 SGHTA, CDR2 FQGNSA. The CDR3: CASSFGIYTDTQYF. The CDR3 DNA reads TGTGCCAGCAGCTTCGGGATCTACACAGATACGCAGTATTTT.

This chain joins TRBV6-5 and TRBJ1-6; 8 nucleotides match TRBD1. Per the germline V gene, CDR1 is MNHEY and CDR2 is SVGAGI. The CDR3 runs 14 residues. Germline trimming cut 6 bases from V and 10 bases from J; bases unmatched to any gene: 8. CDR3: CASSQGQGRSPLHF. CDR3 DNA: TGTGCCAGCAGCCAAGGACAGGGTCGCTCACCCCTCCACTTT.

The rearrangement links TRBV3-1 (or the pseudogene TRBV3-2) to TRBJ1-2; TRBD1 agrees at 10 bases. Germline V lookup: CDR1 LGHDT, CDR2 YNNKEL (reference sequence). The CDR3 totals 15 residues. J was trimmed by 5 bases and V by 0 bases; bases with no gene match: 3. The CDR3 nucleotides are TGTGCCAGCAGCCAAGAGGGGGGACAGGGGTATGGCTACACCTTC. It translates to CASSQEGGQGYGYTF.

CDR3 in DNA: TGCGCCAGCAGCCAAGATCGGGGGAATTTAGACCGGGGCATTTCTGGGGCCAACGTCCTGACTTTC. Its protein product is CASSQDRGNLDRGISGANVLTF. V and J are TRBV4-1 and TRBJ2-6, with D possibly matching TRBD2 (6 bases). This CDR3 is built from 22 residues. Trimming pared 0 bases from V and 1 base from J, leaving 25 bases between. CDR1 and CDR2 (germline): MGHRA, YSYEKL.

The sample holds a few counts of this clone. This rearrangement joins TRBV14 to TRBJ1-6, with D tentatively TRBD1 (6 bases). Between the trimmed V and J ends, which lost 6 bases and 0 bases, there was a span of 9 bases. The CDR3 runs 15 residues. Germline CDR1 reads SGHDN; CDR2 reads FVKESK. Here the CDR3 DNA reads TGTGCCAGCAGTGGACAGAGCTCCTATAATTCACCCCTCCACTTT. This translates into CASSGQSSYNSPLHF.

The chain couples TRBV7-9 to TRBJ2-3; 10 bases are a match to TRBD1. This CDR3 is built from 14 residues. Germline V gives CDR1 SEHNR, CDR2 FQNEAQ (reference sequence). The ends lost 4 bases at V and 5 bases at J; junction bases unmatched: 3. CDR3 in amino acids: CASSYRDRGDTQYF. DNA of the CDR3: TGTGCCAGCAGCTATAGGGACAGGGGAGATACGCAGTATTTT.

The chain carries TRBV5-1 and TRBJ1-2; D remains unclear. Trimming pared 5 bases from V and 8 bases from J, leaving 13 bases between. The V gene's germline CDR1 is SGHRS and CDR2 YFSETQ. CDR3 length equals 12 residues. As DNA, the CDR3 is TGCGCCAGCAGTTCACCCCCGGGCGGCTACACCTTC. Protein product: CASSSPPGGYTF.

The rearrangement links TRBV6-5 to TRBJ1-2, with D unclear. The CDR3 is 13 residues long. V was clipped by 10 bases and J by 0 bases, with 12 bases between them. Germline lookup yields CDR1 MNHEY and CDR2 SVGAGI. The CDR3 sequence is CATLGRANYGYTF. The CDR3 DNA reads as TGTGCCACCCTGGGGAGGGCTAACTATGGCTACACCTTC.

The V gene is TRBV2, the J gene TRBJ2-5; 8 bases agree with TRBD2. The CDR3 loop spans 13 amino acids. V lost 6 bases and J lost 3; bases outside the gene matches: 3. Germline V gene lookup returns CDR1 SNHLY and CDR2 FYNNEI. CDR3 protein: CASSPGLEETQYF. The CDR3 DNA reads TGTGCCAGCAGCCCGGGACTAGAAGAGACCCAGTACTTC.

CDR3 nucleotides: TGTGCCAGTAGTGCAACGGTCGTGCAGTTCTTC. Translated, it gives CASSATVVQFF. The chain has TRBV19 and TRBJ2-1; D gene uncertain. The germline V gene encodes CDR1 LNHDA and CDR2 SQIVND (reference sequence). Trimming pared 5 bases from V and 12 bases from J, leaving 11 bases between. The CDR3 is made up of 11 amino acids. Looking up the rest from reference TRBV19 and TRBJ2-1 gives the full variable domain: DGGITQSPKYLFRKEGQNVTLSCEQNLNHDAMYWYRQDPGQGLRLIYYSQIVNDFQKGDIAEGYSVSREKKESFPLTVTSAQKNPTAFYLCASSATVVQFFGPGTRLTVL.

This rearrangement joins TRBV7-2 to TRBJ1-5; TRBD1 matches at 7 bases. Germline assignment: CDR1 SGHTA and CDR2 FQGNSA. This CDR3 contains 16 residues. The V segment lost 4 bases and the J segment 0 bases; nucleotides outside the gene matches: 6. The CDR3 protein is CASSWTGTASNQPQHF. In DNA form, the CDR3 reads TGTGCCAGCAGCTGGACCGGGACAGCTAGCAATCAGCCCCAGCATTTT.

The chain's CDR3 is CASSQAGTLNYGYTF. Here the CDR3 DNA reads TGTGCCAGCAGCCAAGCGGGCACCTTGAACTATGGCTACACCTTC. This chain uses TRBV4-2 with TRBJ1-2, with D uncertain. The CDR3 extends over 15 amino acids. V lost 1 base, J lost 2 bases, and 11 bases lay in between. Germline V lookup: CDR1 LGHNA, CDR2 YNFKEQ.

The V and J genes are TRBV7-2 and TRBJ2-3; TRBD1 aligns across 11 bases. This CDR3 region has 18 residues. CDR1 and CDR2 (germline): SGHTA, FQGNSA. After removal of 3 bases from V and 0 bases from J, the junction contained 8 bases not matched to a gene. The DNA for the CDR3 is TGTGCCAGCAGCTTCGGACAGGGGGCCCTGACCAGCACAGATACGCAGTATTTT. Its translation: CASSFGQGALTSTDTQYF.

The chain links TRBV7-8 to TRBJ2-2, with D possibly matching TRBD1 (6 bases). This CDR3 has 15 residues. CDR1 SGHVS and CDR2 FQNEAQ come from the germline V gene. With 0 bases removed from V and 4 bases from J, the gap between germline ends came to 9 bases. CDR3 loop: CASSLAGARTGELFF. The CDR3 DNA reads as TGTGCCAGCAGCTTAGCGGGGGCGCGCACCGGGGAGCTGTTTTTT.

The rearrangement joins TRBV5-5 to TRBJ1-3, with D perhaps TRBD1 (5 bases). This CDR3 comprises 16 residues. With 4 bases removed from V and 0 bases from J, the gap between germline ends came to 14 bases. Germline CDR1 and CDR2: SGHKS and YYEKEE (reference sequence). The CDR3 DNA reads TGTGCCAGCAGCACGGGACCCACCAGCTCTGGAAACACCATATATTTT. Translating gives CASSTGPTSSGNTIYF.